Listed below are T cell receptor beta chains from one sample, sequenced in a study of T cells in Graves' hyperthyroidism and ophthalmopathy. TCRdb reprocessed the multiplex PCR reads with MiXCR, giving one entry per CDR3 protein. Among some 500,000 distinct CDR3 sequences listed, roughly 16% were seen once. Specimen: blood. The receptors were gathered from a woman aged 25-40 years with Graves' ophthalmopathy. The CDR3 runs from the conserved cysteine through the conserved F or W. A D gene is named only where the DNA matches it firmly. Some rows mark clone size as missing; the rest say once, few, many or name a class of expanded clone.

J gene: TRBJ1-5; V gene: TRBV6-2/TRBV6-3; D gene: .; clone size: .; CDR3 DNA: TGTGCCAGCAGTGCCTGGGACATCTATAGCAATCAGCCCCAGCATTTT; CDR3 protein: CASSAWDIYSNQPQHF
J gene: TRBJ2-1; V gene: TRBV7-6; D gene: .; clone size: .; CDR3 DNA: TGTGCCAGCAGCTTAGCGCACGCGGGTGAGCAGTTCTTC; CDR3 protein: CASSLAHAGEQFF
J gene: TRBJ2-1; V gene: TRBV7-3; D gene: TRBD2; clone size: few; CDR3 DNA: TGTGCCAGCATACGGGGGGACAATGAGCAGTTCTTC; CDR3 protein: CASIRGDNEQFF
J gene: TRBJ2-3; V gene: TRBV14; D gene: .; clone size: many; CDR3 DNA: TGTGCCAGCAGCCAATACGAGGGGGATACGCAGTATTTT; CDR3 protein: CASSQYEGDTQYF
J gene: TRBJ2-3; V gene: TRBV2; D gene: TRBD2; clone size: .; CDR3 DNA: TGTGCCAGCAGTGAAGGGACTAGCGGACCCACAGATACGCAGTATTTT; CDR3 protein: CASSEGTSGPTDTQYF
J gene: TRBJ2-7; V gene: TRBV3-1; D gene: TRBD2; clone size: many; CDR3 DNA: TGTGCCAGCAGCCAAGGTCGGGGGGACGAGCAGTACTTC; CDR3 protein: CASSQGRGDEQYF
J gene: TRBJ1-6; V gene: TRBV28; D gene: .; clone size: .; CDR3 DNA: TGTGCCAGCAGCCCCTCTCTGGGTTCACCCCTCCACTTT; CDR3 protein: CASSPSLGSPLHF
J gene: TRBJ2-7; V gene: TRBV5-1; D gene: .; clone size: many; CDR3 DNA: TGCGCCAGCAGCTTGGAGGGAGCGGACGAGCAGTACTTC; CDR3 protein: CASSLEGADEQYF
J gene: TRBJ2-7; V gene: TRBV6-8; D gene: .; clone size: few; CDR3 DNA: TGTGCCAGCAGTTATGGGACGAGGAGCTCCTACGAGCAGTACTTC; CDR3 protein: CASSYGTRSSYEQYF
J gene: TRBJ2-3; V gene: TRBV14; D gene: TRBD2; clone size: many; CDR3 DNA: TGTGCCAGCAGCCAACGGGGCCTAGCGGTTAGCACAGATACGCAGTATTTT; CDR3 protein: CASSQRGLAVSTDTQYF
J gene: TRBJ1-5; V gene: TRBV25-1; D gene: .; clone size: .; CDR3 DNA: TGTGCCAGCAGTCAAACAGAAAACCAGCCCCAGCATTTT; CDR3 protein: CASSQTENQPQHF
J gene: TRBJ2-5; V gene: TRBV12-3/TRBV12-4; D gene: .; clone size: many; CDR3 DNA: TGTGCCAGCAGCCCCGACAGTTGGAAGACCCAGTACTTC; CDR3 protein: CASSPDSWKTQYF
J gene: TRBJ2-7; V gene: TRBV11-2; D gene: .; clone size: many; CDR3 DNA: TGTGCCAGCAGCCCGAACGTGGGGACCTCCTACGAGCAGTACTTC; CDR3 protein: CASSPNVGTSYEQYF
J gene: TRBJ2-7; V gene: TRBV29-1; D gene: .; clone size: .; CDR3 DNA: TGCAGCGTTGAGAGGGCTGGATACGAGCAGTACTTC; CDR3 protein: CSVERAGYEQYF
J gene: TRBJ2-5; V gene: TRBV6-2/TRBV6-3; D gene: TRBD2; clone size: .; CDR3 DNA: TGTGCCAGCAGTGTTAGCGGGGTTGGGGAGACCCAGTACTTC; CDR3 protein: CASSVSGVGETQYF
J gene: TRBJ1-1; V gene: TRBV3-1; D gene: .; clone size: many; CDR3 DNA: TGTGCCAGCAGCCAAGGACAGACCATGAACACTGAAGCTTTCTTT; CDR3 protein: CASSQGQTMNTEAFF
J gene: TRBJ2-7; V gene: TRBV6-2/TRBV6-3; D gene: .; clone size: many; CDR3 DNA: TGTGCCAGCAGAATTTTCGGGACGATCGACGAGCAGTACTTC; CDR3 protein: CASRIFGTIDEQYF
J gene: TRBJ2-1; V gene: TRBV20-1; D gene: .; clone size: few; CDR3 DNA: TGCAGTGCTAGAATCGGGCGGCAGATAAACAATGAGCAGTTCTTC; CDR3 protein: CSARIGRQINNEQFF
J gene: TRBJ1-2; V gene: TRBV4-1; D gene: .; clone size: .; CDR3 DNA: TGCGCCAGCAGCCAAGATAAATACTATGGCTACACCTTC; CDR3 protein: CASSQDKYYGYTF
J gene: TRBJ2-7; V gene: TRBV25-1; D gene: TRBD2; clone size: .; CDR3 DNA: TGTGCCAGCAGTCCTAGACCGGGGACTAGTGTGGTGGAGCAGTACTTC; CDR3 protein: CASSPRPGTSVVEQYF
J gene: TRBJ2-7; V gene: TRBV20-1; D gene: TRBD1; clone size: many; CDR3 DNA: TGCAGTGCCCCGACAGGGACGCCCTACGAGCAGTACTTC; CDR3 protein: CSAPTGTPYEQYF
J gene: TRBJ1-2; V gene: TRBV12-3/TRBV12-4; D gene: TRBD1; clone size: .; CDR3 DNA: TGTGCCAGCAGGGAGACGGGACAGGGTTCGTTTCGCTATGGCTACACCTTC; CDR3 protein: CASRETGQGSFRYGYTF
J gene: TRBJ1-1; V gene: TRBV27; D gene: .; clone size: .; CDR3 DNA: .; CDR3 protein: CASSRTGGLIEQYFGPGTEAFF
J gene: TRBJ2-1; V gene: TRBV28; D gene: TRBD2; clone size: .; CDR3 DNA: TGTGCCAGCAGCCTAAACGCCGGGACTAGCGGGAATGAGCAGTTCTTC; CDR3 protein: CASSLNAGTSGNEQFF
J gene: TRBJ2-2; V gene: TRBV5-6; D gene: .; clone size: few; CDR3 DNA: TGTGCCAGCAGCTTGGTGAGCACTAGTCGCACCGGGGAGCTGTTTTTT; CDR3 protein: CASSLVSTSRTGELFF
J gene: TRBJ2-1; V gene: TRBV19; D gene: .; clone size: many; CDR3 DNA: TGTGCCAGTAGTATTGAAGCGACGTACAATGAGCAGTTCTTC; CDR3 protein: CASSIEATYNEQFF
J gene: TRBJ2-3; V gene: TRBV28; D gene: TRBD1; clone size: few; CDR3 DNA: TGTGCCAGCAGCCCAACAGGACAGGGGACCACAGATACGCAGTATTTT; CDR3 protein: CASSPTGQGTTDTQYF
J gene: TRBJ2-1; V gene: TRBV20-1; D gene: TRBD2; clone size: .; CDR3 DNA: TGCAGTGCCCCGTTTGGAGGCGGGAGCATCAATGAGCAGTTCTTC; CDR3 protein: CSAPFGGGSINEQFF
J gene: TRBJ2-1; V gene: TRBV5-1; D gene: TRBD2; clone size: few; CDR3 DNA: TGCGCCAGCAGCTTGGCCGGGGGGGCCAACAATGAGCAGTTCTTC; CDR3 protein: CASSLAGGANNEQFF
J gene: TRBJ2-3; V gene: TRBV28; D gene: .; clone size: many; CDR3 DNA: TGTGCCAGCATATCCGGGACCCAGAATACGCAGTATTTT; CDR3 protein: CASISGTQNTQYF
J gene: TRBJ2-7; V gene: TRBV20-1; D gene: TRBD2; clone size: many; CDR3 DNA: TGCAGTGCAATAGCGGGGAGCTCCTACGAGCAGTACTTC; CDR3 protein: CSAIAGSSYEQYF
J gene: TRBJ2-3; V gene: TRBV25-1; D gene: TRBD1; clone size: .; CDR3 DNA: TGTGCCAGCAGCAGGACAGGGAGTGGCACAGATACGCAGTATTTT; CDR3 protein: CASSRTGSGTDTQYF
J gene: TRBJ2-1; V gene: TRBV11-2; D gene: .; clone size: many; CDR3 DNA: TGTGCCAGCAGCTTAGCCAGCGGACGAGTGTTTGAGCAGTTCTTC; CDR3 protein: CASSLASGRVFEQFF
J gene: TRBJ2-1; V gene: TRBV20-1; D gene: TRBD2; clone size: many; CDR3 DNA: TGCAGTGGACTAGCGGCTAGCTCCTACAATGAGCAGTTCTTC; CDR3 protein: CSGLAASSYNEQFF
J gene: TRBJ1-5; V gene: TRBV2; D gene: .; clone size: many; CDR3 DNA: TGTGCCAGCAGTCGGACTCCCAATCAGCCCCAGCATTTT; CDR3 protein: CASSRTPNQPQHF
J gene: TRBJ2-3; V gene: TRBV7-8; D gene: TRBD1; clone size: .; CDR3 DNA: TGTGCCAGCAGCTCACCTGTACGAGGGGGCTCGGTCACAGATACGCAGTATTTT; CDR3 protein: CASSSPVRGGSVTDTQYF
J gene: TRBJ1-1; V gene: TRBV3-1; D gene: .; clone size: many; CDR3 DNA: TGTGCCAGCAGCCAAGATCTTGGGTTTGAAGCTTTCTTT; CDR3 protein: CASSQDLGFEAFF
J gene: TRBJ1-1; V gene: TRBV7-2; D gene: TRBD1; clone size: .; CDR3 DNA: TGTGCCAGCAGCTCCAGGGACAGGGCGGGGAGCGCTGAAGCTTTCTTT; CDR3 protein: CASSSRDRAGSAEAFF
J gene: TRBJ2-1; V gene: TRBV28; D gene: TRBD1; clone size: few; CDR3 DNA: TGTGCCAGCAAGGATAGGACAGGGGACAATGAGCAGTTCTTC; CDR3 protein: CASKDRTGDNEQFF
J gene: TRBJ1-1; V gene: TRBV24-1; D gene: .; clone size: many; CDR3 DNA: TGTGCCACCAGTGATCCGGACCGGAACACTGAAGCTTTCTTT; CDR3 protein: CATSDPDRNTEAFF
J gene: TRBJ2-3; V gene: TRBV7-8; D gene: .; clone size: .; CDR3 DNA: TGTGCCAGCAGCTTAGTGCAGATCACAGATACGCAGTATTTT; CDR3 protein: CASSLVQITDTQYF
J gene: TRBJ1-6; V gene: TRBV11-2; D gene: .; clone size: few; CDR3 DNA: TGTGCCAGCAGCTTGACAGACTCACCCCTCCACTTT; CDR3 protein: CASSLTDSPLHF
J gene: TRBJ2-7; V gene: TRBV5-7; D gene: .; clone size: many; CDR3 DNA: TGTGCCAGCAGCTCACGTGTGGGGATCTCCCACTACGAGCAGTACTTC; CDR3 protein: CASSSRVGISHYEQYF
J gene: TRBJ2-5; V gene: TRBV28; D gene: TRBD2; clone size: many; CDR3 DNA: TGTGCCAGCAGAGTAGCGGGAGAAGAGACCCAGTACTTC; CDR3 protein: CASRVAGEETQYF
J gene: TRBJ2-7; V gene: TRBV28; D gene: TRBD1; clone size: many; CDR3 DNA: TGTGCCGCCCGGGACAGGGGGCTCTACGAGCAGTACTTC; CDR3 protein: CAARDRGLYEQYF
J gene: TRBJ2-2; V gene: TRBV10-3; D gene: TRBD1; clone size: .; CDR3 DNA: TGTGCCATCAGTGAAGGGACAGGTCTTTCCGGGGAGCTGTTTTTT; CDR3 protein: CAISEGTGLSGELFF
J gene: TRBJ1-5; V gene: TRBV12-3/TRBV12-4; D gene: TRBD1; clone size: many; CDR3 DNA: TGTGCCAGCAGTCAAGACAGGGGATGGTATAGCAATCAGCCCCAGCATTTT; CDR3 protein: CASSQDRGWYSNQPQHF
J gene: TRBJ2-7; V gene: TRBV24-1; D gene: .; clone size: many; CDR3 DNA: TGTGCCACCCAGGCAGGGTCTCCGTACGAGCAGTACTTC; CDR3 protein: CATQAGSPYEQYF
J gene: TRBJ1-1; V gene: TRBV6-1; D gene: .; clone size: many; CDR3 DNA: TGTGCCAGCAGTGAATTAGGGAACACTGAAGCTTTCTTT; CDR3 protein: CASSELGNTEAFF
J gene: TRBJ2-2; V gene: TRBV7-8; D gene: TRBD2; clone size: many; CDR3 DNA: TGTGCCAGCAGCTGGGGACTAGCGGGGGCCTGGAACACCGGGGAGCTGTTTTTT; CDR3 protein: CASSWGLAGAWNTGELFF
J gene: TRBJ2-7; V gene: TRBV7-2; D gene: TRBD2; clone size: .; CDR3 DNA: TGTGCCAGCAGCTTTAATCAGGGGGCCGGACTAGCGGGAGGCTACGAGCAGTACTTC; CDR3 protein: CASSFNQGAGLAGGYEQYF
J gene: TRBJ2-1; V gene: TRBV6-2/TRBV6-3; D gene: .; clone size: .; CDR3 DNA: TGTGCCAGCAGCCAGGGCGGGAACACTGAGCAGTTCTTC; CDR3 protein: CASSQGGNTEQFF
J gene: TRBJ1-2; V gene: TRBV20-1; D gene: .; clone size: many; CDR3 DNA: TGCAGTGCTGGACCAGACTATGGCTACACCTTC; CDR3 protein: CSAGPDYGYTF
J gene: TRBJ1-2; V gene: TRBV6-5; D gene: .; clone size: once; CDR3 DNA: TGTGCCAGCAGTTCGGGGTCGGTCCTCTATGGCTACACCTTC; CDR3 protein: CASSSGSVLYGYTF